A single sample is the source of the 31 T cell receptor beta chains below, sequenced in a study of T cells in Graves' hyperthyroidism and ophthalmopathy. RNA transcripts served as the template for amplifying TCR beta CDR3 regions. Carried out on the TCR CDR3, a first-round RT-PCR used the HTBI primer set. TCRdb fed the multiplex PCR reads into MiXCR, producing one record per CDR3 protein. The sample yields about 570,000 distinct CDR3 sequences, approximately 44% seen once. The sequenced sample was peripheral blood or thyroid tissue (not recorded which). These receptors came from an adult woman with Graves' disease, either hyperthyroidism or ophthalmopathy (not recorded which).

This chain joins TRBV5-1 and TRBJ1-1; D not resolved. In germline, CDR1 is SGHRS, CDR2 YFSETQ. The CDR3 loop spans 16 amino acids. V dropped 0 bases and J dropped 0 bases, with 12 bases sitting between them. The CDR3 reads CASSLGLGNMNTEAFF. The CDR3 DNA follows: TGCGCCAGCAGCTTGGGATTGGGGAACATGAACACTGAAGCTTTCTTT.

The chain is built from TRBV20-1 and TRBJ1-2; no firm D call. Germline loops: CDR1 DFQATT, CDR2 SNEGSKA (reference sequence). This CDR3 contains 8 residues. CDR3 DNA sequence: TGCAAGGCTAATGGCTACACCTTC. Protein sequence: CKANGYTF.

V usage is TRBV20-1 and J usage is TRBJ1-4, with unresolved D. Germline CDR1 and CDR2: DFQATT and SNEGSKA (reference sequence). CDR3 length equals 14 residues. The V end was cut by 6 bases, the J end by 5 bases, with 16 bases between. CDR3 bases: TGCAGTGCCGCTGCGGACGGAACAAATGAAAAACTGTTTTTT. Translating it yields CSAAADGTNEKLFF.

This clonotype has just a few counts. The V gene is TRBV2, the J gene TRBJ2-5; 7 nucleotides line up with TRBD2. Germline loops: CDR1 SNHLY, CDR2 FYNNEI. V shed 6 bases and J 4 bases; nucleotides not matched to a gene: 11. This CDR3 spans 15 amino acids. For the CDR3, the DNA is TGTGCCAGCAGCGTAGCTGCGGGAGAAGCAGAGACCCAGTACTTC. It yields the protein CASSVAAGEAETQYF. Complete variable domain (other parts from reference TRBV2 and TRBJ2-5): EPEVTQTPSHQVTQMGQEVILRCVPISNHLYFYWYRQILGQKVEFLVSFYNNEISEKSEIFDDQFSVERPDGSNFTLKIRSTKLEDSAMYFCASSVAAGEAETQYFGPGTRLLVL.

The V and J genes are TRBV7-9 and TRBJ1-2; perhaps TRBD1 as D (6 bases). The ends were cut back, 2 bases at V and 4 bases at J, with 14 bases in the middle. This CDR3 region has 15 residues. Germline CDR1 is SEHNR and CDR2 is FQNEAQ (reference sequence). CDR3 in DNA: TGTGCCAGCAGCTTATCACAGGGTTGGCCCTATGGCTACACCTTC. Its protein product is CASSLSQGWPYGYTF.

This chain uses TRBV10-3 with TRBJ1-6, with 10 bases matching TRBD1. V shed 4 bases, J shed 5 bases, and the junction held 2 bases outside the gene matches. Germline CDR1 reads ENHRY; CDR2 reads SYGVKD. The CDR3 is made up of 15 amino acids. The CDR3 protein is CAISGGTGDNSPLHF. The CDR3 DNA is TGTGCCATCAGTGGTGGGACAGGGGATAATTCACCCCTCCACTTT.

This clonotype was seen a few times. V and J are TRBV13 and TRBJ1-6; D remains unclear. Germline lookup yields CDR1 PRHDT and CDR2 FYEKMQ (reference sequence). Trimming stripped 1 base from V and 4 bases from J, with 8 bases between. The CDR3 contains 15 residues. This CDR3 reads CASSLALGYNSPLHF. The CDR3 nucleotides read TGTGCCAGCAGCTTAGCTTTAGGGTATAATTCACCCCTCCACTTT.

This clonotype was counted at least ten times. This rearrangement joins TRBV12-3 or TRBV12-4 to TRBJ2-7, with 8 bases matching TRBD1. This CDR3 region has 15 residues. J was trimmed by 3 bases and V by 5 bases; bases with no gene match: 9. The CDR3 region has the DNA TGTGCCAGCAGTCCGGGACAGGCTGACTACTACGAGCAGTACTTC. Amino acids: CASSPGQADYYEQYF.

This clonotype was observed a single time. The chain has TRBV7-3 and TRBJ1-6; TRBD1 agrees at 7 bases. From germline, CDR1 is SGHTA and CDR2 FQGTGA. This CDR3 has 16 residues. The trim removed 4 bases at V and 5 bases at J, leaving 8 bases unmatched. The CDR3 nucleotides are TGTGCCAGCAGCTCCCGACAGGGTGGGCATAATTCACCCCTCCACTTT. Its translation: CASSSRQGGHNSPLHF.

As regards this clonotype: Since a much larger clone is just one base distant, this may be a read error. The chain combines TRBV5-1 with TRBJ1-3; D uncertain. V dropped 3 bases and J dropped 3 bases, with 13 bases sitting between them. In germline, CDR1 is SGHRS, CDR2 YFSETQ. The CDR3 is 15 residues long. This CDR3 is CASSSEPNGGNTIYF. The CDR3 nucleotides read TGCGCCAGCAGCTCGGAACCCAACGGTGGAAACACCATATATTTT. The variable domain in full, completed from reference TRBV5-1 and TRBJ1-3, reads KAGVTQTPRYLIKTRGQQVTLSCSPISGHRSVSWYQQTPGQGLQFLFEYFSETQRNKGNFPGRFSGRQFSNSRSEMNVSTLELGDSALYLCASSSEPNGGNTIYFGEGSWLTVV.

The chain is built from TRBV9 and TRBJ1-4, with 10 bases that match TRBD1. The CDR3 consists of 16 residues. Germline trimming cut 2 bases from V and 8 bases from J; bases unmatched to any gene: 9. From germline, CDR1 is SGDLS and CDR2 YYNGEE. CDR3 DNA: TGTGCCAGCAGCGTGGGAGGGACAGGGGCTCAGGAAAAACTGTTTTTT. It yields the protein CASSVGGTGAQEKLFF.

The rearrangement joins TRBV19 to TRBJ1-1; perhaps TRBD1 as D (5 bases). CDR1 and CDR2 (germline): LNHDA, SQIVND (reference sequence). The CDR3 sequence is 15 residues long. Trimming pared 7 bases from V and 4 bases from J, leaving 19 bases between. In nucleotides, the CDR3 is TGTGCCAGTATTCACACCGGGACCTTAGGCACTGAAGCTTTCTTT. This translates into CASIHTGTLGTEAFF.

This clonotype occurred many times. The chain uses TRBV9 and TRBJ1-2; a possible D gene is TRBD1 (5 bases). Per the germline V gene, CDR1 is SGDLS and CDR2 is YYNGEE. Trimming removed 1 base at V and 4 bases at J, with 14 bases between. This CDR3 is 15 amino acids long. CDR3 DNA: TGTGCCAGCAGCGTATCAACAGGCGAGATCTATGGCTACACCTTC. It codes for CASSVSTGEIYGYTF.

The chain employs TRBV19 and TRBJ2-3; 7 bases are shared with TRBD2. Germline V gene data show CDR1 as LNHDA and CDR2 as SQIVND (reference sequence). Trimming cost V 5 bases and J 5 bases; bases outside gene matches: 10. The CDR3 contains 15 residues. The DNA for the CDR3 is TGTGCCAGTAGTCCCCACCCTAGCGGTGGAGATACGCAGTATTTT. Its translation is CASSPHPSGGDTQYF.

The rearrangement joins TRBV2 to TRBJ1-4; possibly TRBD1 for D (5 bases). The V end lost 3 bases, the J end lost 0 bases, and 14 bases lay between the germline ends. The CDR3 is 17 amino acids. CDR1 is SNHLY and CDR2 is FYNNEI in the germline V gene. This chain's CDR3 is CASSEDGGFATNEKLFF. Here the CDR3 DNA reads TGTGCCAGCAGTGAGGACGGGGGGTTTGCAACTAATGAAAAACTGTTTTTT. Using reference TRBV2 and TRBJ1-4 for the parts outside the CDR3, the full variable domain is EPEVTQTPSHQVTQMGQEVILRCVPISNHLYFYWYRQILGQKVEFLVSFYNNEISEKSEIFDDQFSVERPDGSNFTLKIRSTKLEDSAMYFCASSEDGGFATNEKLFFGSGTQLSVL.

This chain joins TRBV11-2 and TRBJ1-5; the match to TRBD1 covers 9 bases. From germline, CDR1 is SGHAT and CDR2 FQNNGV. CDR3 size: 15 residues. The trim removed 4 bases at V and 4 bases at J, leaving 5 bases unmatched. The DNA of the CDR3 is TGTGCCAGCAGCTACCGACAGGGGGGTAATCAGCCCCAGCATTTT. Protein sequence: CASSYRQGGNQPQHF. The full variable domain, completed using reference TRBV11-2 and TRBJ1-5, is EAGVAQSPRYKIIEKRQSVAFWCNPISGHATLYWYQQILGQGPKLLIQFQNNGVVDDSQLPKDRFSAERLKGVDSTLKIQPAKLEDSAVYLCASSYRQGGNQPQHFGDGTRLSIL.

The chain links TRBV28 to TRBJ1-6; D might be TRBD1 (5 bases). Looked up from germline, CDR1 is MDHEN and CDR2 is SYDVKM. V was clipped by 4 bases and J by 3 bases, with 13 bases between them. The CDR3 totals 16 residues. The CDR3 DNA reads TGTGCCAGCAGTTCCCCGGGACTGAGCTATAATTCACCCCTCCACTTT. It yields the protein CASSSPGLSYNSPLHF.

This clonotype was observed a few times. This chain connects TRBV28 to TRBJ1-6; 7 bases align to TRBD1. Trimming at V came to 1 base and at J to 8 bases, leaving 8 bases not matched to a gene. This CDR3 contains 16 residues. Germline CDR1 and CDR2: MDHEN and SYDVKM. The CDR3 DNA reads TGTGCCAGCAGTTTATATTCGGAGGGGGCGGATTCACCCCTCCACTTT. Translating it yields CASSLYSEGADSPLHF.

V is TRBV5-1 and J is TRBJ1-1, with TRBD1 as a possible D gene (6 bases). Trimming shortened V by 7 bases and J by 10 bases, and 14 bases separated the two germline ends. The CDR3 runs to 11 residues. CDR1 SGHRS and CDR2 YFSETQ come from the germline V gene. The CDR3 here is CASGSGGPAFF. The DNA of the CDR3 is TGCGCCAGCGGCTCGGGGGGCCCAGCTTTCTTT.

This clonotype was detected once. This chain joins TRBV9 and TRBJ2-3, with D maybe TRBD1 (6 bases). The CDR3 runs 15 residues. Deletions cut 8 bases from V and 0 bases from J, with 16 bases between. The germline V gene encodes CDR1 SGDLS and CDR2 YYNGEE. The DNA of the CDR3 is TGTGCCAGTCAACAGGGAACTTCTAGCACAGATACGCAGTATTTT. Protein: CASQQGTSSTDTQYF.

In regard to this clonotype: One junction end does not reproduce the germline sequence, and a read error may be involved. The chain couples TRBV20-1 to TRBJ1-6, with TRBD1 identical over 10 bases. CDR1 is DFQATT and CDR2 is SNEGSKA in the germline V gene (reference sequence). There are 13 residues in the CDR3. The CDR3 here is CSARGTGDSPFHF. CDR3 in DNA: TGTAGTGCTCGAGGGACAGGGGATTCACCCTTCCACTTT.

The V and J genes are TRBV5-1 and TRBJ1-1, with D unresolved. There are 13 residues in the CDR3. V shed 6 bases and J shed 5 bases, with 14 bases lying between them. CDR1 SGHRS and CDR2 YFSETQ come from the germline V gene. CDR3 region: CASTLDPKTEAFF. Written as DNA, the CDR3 is TGCGCCAGCACTCTGGACCCCAAAACTGAAGCTTTCTTT.

This clonotype was found a few times. The rearrangement links TRBV4-1 to TRBJ1-1; 12 positions agree with TRBD1. The germline V gene has CDR1 MGHRA and CDR2 YSYEKL. The CDR3 loop spans 17 amino acids. J gave up 0 bases and V 4 bases, and 6 bases lay outside the gene matches. The DNA of the CDR3 is TGCGCCAGCAGCCCCGTGGGACAGGGGGCTATGAACACTGAAGCTTTCTTT. It codes for CASSPVGQGAMNTEAFF.

This chain connects TRBV2 to TRBJ1-5; 7 bases agree with TRBD1. V shed 3 bases and J 11 bases; nucleotides not matched to a gene: 7. This CDR3 comprises 13 residues. CDR1 and CDR2 from the germline V gene are SNHLY and FYNNEI. CDR3 nucleotides: TGTGCCAGCAGTGAGAGCAGGGGGGAGACCCAGCATTTT. Translated: CASSESRGETQHF.

This clonotype was recorded many times. The V call is TRBV10-2, the J call TRBJ2-7; D unresolved. The CDR3 loop spans 14 amino acids. CDR1 is WSHSY and CDR2 is SAAADI in the germline V gene. V gave up 3 bases and J gave up 0 bases, with 9 bases separating them. The CDR3 DNA is TGCGCCAGCAGTGAAGAAATCCGCTCCTACGAGCAGTACTTC. This codes for CASSEEIRSYEQYF.

V usage is TRBV29-1 and J usage is TRBJ1-1, with 8 bases that match TRBD1. Per the germline V gene, CDR1 is SQVTM and CDR2 is ANQGSEA. There are 13 residues in the CDR3. V shed 4 bases, J shed 3 bases, and the junction held 4 bases outside the gene matches. The CDR3 DNA is TGCAGCGTTGCCAGGGGGCTCGACACTGAAGCTTTCTTT. Translation gives CSVARGLDTEAFF.

This sequence joins TRBV2 and TRBJ1-5, with D tentatively TRBD1 (5 bases). Looked up from germline, CDR1 is SNHLY and CDR2 is FYNNEI. V was pared by 6 bases and J by 1 base, with 13 bases between. This CDR3 is 15 amino acids long. The CDR3 protein is CASSPDGGSNQPQHF. The CDR3 DNA reads as TGTGCCAGCAGCCCAGACGGGGGGAGCAATCAGCCCCAGCATTTT.

Many counts were recorded for this clonotype. The rearrangement uses TRBV7-9 and TRBJ2-7; 9 bases are a match to TRBD2. Germline V gene sequence: CDR1 SEHNR, CDR2 FQNEAQ (reference sequence). The CDR3 spans 18 residues. The V segment lost 1 base and the J segment 2 bases; nucleotides outside the gene matches: 12. CDR3 bases: TGTGCCAGCAGCTTAGTACGCGTGCTAGCGGGGCATGCCTACGAGCAGTACTTC. This codes for CASSLVRVLAGHAYEQYF.

This chain connects TRBV9 to TRBJ2-2, with 9 bases matching TRBD1. V gave up 4 bases and J gave up 5 bases; unmatched junction bases: 9. The CDR3 contains 16 residues. Germline lookup yields CDR1 SGDLS and CDR2 YYNGEE. CDR3 region: CASSMGRTGATGELFF. CDR3 nucleotide sequence: TGTGCCAGCAGCATGGGGAGGACAGGGGCGACCGGGGAGCTGTTTTTT. The full variable domain, in which reference TRBV9 and TRBJ2-2 provide the parts outside the CDR3, is DSGVTQTPKHLITATGQRVTLRCSPRSGDLSVYWYQQSLDQGLQFLIQYYNGEERAKGNILERFSAQQFPDLHSELNLSSLELGDSALYFCASSMGRTGATGELFFGEGSRLTVL.

This clonotype was recorded at least ten times. The chain uses TRBV2 and TRBJ2-5, with D possibly TRBD2 on 6 matching bases. The CDR3 is 15 residues long. Trimming removed 9 bases from V and 1 base from J, with 18 bases in between. Germline V gene data show CDR1 as SNHLY and CDR2 as FYNNEI. CDR3 bases: TGTGCCAGAAAGTGGACGCGGGACTCCCAAGAGACCCAGTACTTC. This gives the protein CARKWTRDSQETQYF.

This clonotype was seen once. This may arise from a read error, as a much more abundant clone is one base away. The chain employs TRBV5-4 and TRBJ1-1, with 8 nucleotides matching TRBD1. Per germline, CDR1 SGHNT and CDR2 YYREEE (reference sequence). The CDR3 has 17 residues. CDR3 region: CASSPGQGWTLPPEALF. Here the CDR3 DNA reads TGTGCCAGCAGCCCCGGACAGGGTTGGACCCTGCCCCCTGAAGCTCTCTTT.